This entry lists 17 T cell receptor beta chains sequenced from one sample in a study of beta chain features in type 1 diabetes. Reverse transcription of all isolated RNA meant that expressed TCRB transcripts were sequenced. Libraries were prepared by immunoSEQ multiplex PCR; TCRdb keeps only in-frame clonotypes and omits some of them. The sample has 200,000 to 300,000 clones; less than 35% are singletons. The sequencing input was central memory CD4+ T cells from blood. The receptors stem from a man younger than 40 in good health.

This clone has more than one count but fewer than ten. This chain uses TRBV29-1 with TRBJ1-2, with D possibly matching TRBD1 (6 bases). Germline loops: CDR1 SQVTM, CDR2 ANQGSEA. V lost 5 bases, J lost 5 bases, and 15 bases lay in between. CDR3 length: 13 amino acids. As DNA, the CDR3 is TGCAGCGTTCTGGGAGGGGGGCTGTATGGCTACACCTTC. This codes for CSVLGGGLYGYTF.

The CDR3 is CASSWDADTQYF. For the CDR3, the DNA is TGTGCCAGCAGTTGGGACGCAGATACGCAGTATTTT. This chain joins TRBV6-5 and TRBJ2-3; D may match TRBD1 or TRBD2 (5 bases each). Germline V gene lookup returns CDR1 MNHEY and CDR2 SVGAGI. CDR3 length: 12 amino acids. Trimming removed 4 bases at V and 4 bases at J, with 6 bases between.

This clone was recorded only once. The genes are TRBV4-3 and TRBJ2-6; TRBD1 is a possible D gene (6 bases). Trimming took 0 bases from V and 2 from J, leaving 11 bases between them. CDR1 is LGHNA and CDR2 is YSLEER in the germline V gene. The CDR3 sequence is 17 residues long. In DNA form, the CDR3 reads TGCGCCAGCAGCCAAGAGGGACCAGGGGCTGGGGCCAACGTCCTGACTTTC. Translation: CASSQEGPGAGANVLTF.

This rearrangement joins TRBV28 to TRBJ2-3; 11 bases fit TRBD2. The CDR3 runs 15 residues. CDR1 is MDHEN, CDR2 SYDVKM, per germline. V dropped 4 bases and J dropped 7; count of bases not matched to a gene: 7. The CDR3 DNA sequence: TGTGCCAGCAGTTCTTTAGCGGGAGGGCCGAATACGCAGTATTTT. Its translation: CASSSLAGGPNTQYF. Combining the CDR3 with reference TRBV28 and TRBJ2-3 gives the whole variable domain DVKVTQSSRYLVKRTGEKVFLECVQDMDHENMFWYRQDPGLGLRLIYFSYDVKMKEKGDIPEGYSVSREKKERFSLILESASTNQTSMYLCASSSLAGGPNTQYFGPGTRLTVL.

The chain is built from TRBV4-3 and TRBJ2-2; TRBD1 is a possible D gene (6 bases). The V and J ends lost 1 base and 4 bases respectively, with 7 bases between them. The CDR3 loop spans 14 amino acids. Looked up from germline, CDR1 is LGHNA and CDR2 is YSLEER. CDR3 DNA sequence: TGCGCCAGCAGCCAAGGGACAGCCACCGGGGAGCTGTTTTTT. This sequence encodes CASSQGTATGELFF.

The gene calls are TRBV6-5 and TRBJ2-2; D is unresolved. Germline V gene sequence: CDR1 MNHEY, CDR2 SVGAGI. The CDR3 is 13 amino acids. V was pared by 6 bases and J by 7 bases, with 12 bases between. The CDR3 DNA reads TGTGCCAGCAGAGGCCGGAATGACGGGGAGCTGTTTTTT. Its protein product is CASRGRNDGELFF.

This clone has more than one count but fewer than ten. The J gene is TRBJ2-7, the V gene TRBV23-1; 7 nucleotides align to TRBD1. TRBV23-1 is recorded as an ORF, its role being uncertain. This CDR3 has 15 amino acids. The trim removed 6 bases at V and 3 bases at J, leaving 11 bases unmatched. The CDR3 reads CASRKDRDGVYEQYF. In DNA form, the CDR3 reads TGCGCCAGCAGGAAAGACAGGGATGGGGTCTACGAGCAGTACTTC.

This chain connects TRBV5-4 to TRBJ2-3; D tentatively reads TRBD1 or TRBD2 (5 bases each). V lost 2 bases, J lost 0 bases, and 25 bases lay in between. The CDR3 length is 20 residues. CDR1 SGHNT and CDR2 YYREEE come from the germline V gene (reference sequence). The CDR3 protein is CASSLRDRGARRFSTDTQYF. CDR3 nucleotides: TGTGCCAGCAGCTTAAGGGACCGCGGAGCCCGCCGATTTAGCACAGATACGCAGTATTTT.

This chain links TRBV5-1 with TRBJ2-5; possible D gene TRBD1, 6 bases. Germline lookup yields CDR1 SGHRS and CDR2 YFSETQ. The CDR3 runs 14 residues. The V end lost 3 bases, the J end lost 2 bases, and 11 bases lay between the germline ends. Here the CDR3 DNA reads TGCGCCAGCAGCTCGGGACAATTTCAAGAGACCCAGTACTTC. Translation: CASSSGQFQETQYF.

This sequence joins TRBV7-6 and TRBJ2-1, with 11 bases aligning to TRBD2. V lost 5 bases and J lost 5; bases outside the gene matches: 5. This CDR3 is 15 amino acids long. Germline values: CDR1 SGHVS, CDR2 FNYEAQ. CDR3 residues: CASSRGTSGHNEQFF. For the CDR3, the DNA is TGTGCCAGCAGCAGAGGGACTAGCGGTCACAATGAGCAGTTCTTC.

The chain recombines TRBV19 with TRBJ2-1, with TRBD2 matching 7 bases. This CDR3 spans 14 amino acids. Germline values: CDR1 LNHDA, CDR2 SQIVND (reference sequence). V lost 7 bases to trimming and J lost 4 bases; unmatched junction nucleotides: 7. CDR3 bases: TGTGCCAGTACGTCTAGCGGACGATACAATGAGCAGTTCTTC. Translated, it gives CASTSSGRYNEQFF.

The J gene is TRBJ2-5, the V gene TRBV14; D is perhaps TRBD2 (5 bases). Trimming stripped 4 bases from V and 6 bases from J, with 12 bases between. Germline values: CDR1 SGHDN, CDR2 FVKESK. This CDR3 spans 13 amino acids. CDR3 in amino acids: CASSPSSEKTQYF. The CDR3, as DNA: TGTGCCAGCAGCCCCAGTAGCGAAAAGACCCAGTACTTC.

This clone was picked up a small number of times. For the CDR3, the DNA is TGTGCCAGCAGCTTCGGAGGGTTCTACGGCTACACCTTC. Its translation: CASSFGGFYGYTF. This chain joins TRBV7-2 and TRBJ1-2; the D is unclear. This CDR3 is built from 13 residues. Trimming stripped 3 bases from V and 8 bases from J, with 13 bases between. Per the germline V gene, CDR1 is SGHTA and CDR2 is FQGNSA.

This clone showed up just a few times. The gene calls are TRBV18 and TRBJ2-1; no reliable D call. This CDR3 spans 15 amino acids. Germline CDR1 and CDR2: KGHSH and LQKENI. V was pared by 2 bases and J by 4 bases, with 12 bases between. The CDR3: CASSPANSYYNEQFF. DNA for the CDR3: TGTGCCAGCTCACCAGCTAACAGCTATTACAATGAGCAGTTCTTC. Variable domain in full (rest from reference TRBV18 and TRBJ2-1): NAGVMQNPRHLVRRRGQEARLRCSPMKGHSHVYWYRQLPEEGLKFMVYLQKENIIDESGMPKERFSAEFPKEGPSILRIQQVVRGDSAAYFCASSPANSYYNEQFFGPGTRLTVL.

In its sample, this clone was seen a few times. The chain uses TRBV11-2 and TRBJ1-1; 8 bases are a match to TRBD1. This CDR3 has 15 amino acids. Germline trimming cut 5 bases from V and 5 bases from J; bases unmatched to any gene: 10. Germline assignment: CDR1 SGHAT and CDR2 FQNNGV. The CDR3 region is CASSPRTGRPTEAFF. The CDR3, as DNA: TGTGCCAGCAGCCCAAGGACAGGGAGGCCAACTGAAGCTTTCTTT.

In its sample, this clone was seen many times. The gene calls are TRBV2 and TRBJ2-1, with no clear D. Trimming pared 7 bases from V and 0 bases from J, leaving 10 bases between. Germline V gene data show CDR1 as SNHLY and CDR2 as FYNNEI. CDR3 size: 14 residues. The CDR3 nucleotides are TGTGCCAGCACCCCGAGGACCTCCTACAATGAGCAGTTCTTC. Protein product: CASTPRTSYNEQFF.

A word on this clone: This CDR3 is also generated by other DNA sequences in the sample. The chain has TRBV30 and TRBJ1-1; perhaps TRBD1 as D (5 bases). The CDR3 has 13 residues. V lost 4 bases to trimming and J lost 2 bases, with 11 bases between them. Germline CDR1 and CDR2: GTSNPN and SVGIG (reference sequence). This CDR3 is CAWNRGENTEAFF. The CDR3 DNA reads as TGTGCCTGGAATCGGGGGGAAAACACTGAAGCTTTCTTT.